This T cell receptor (beta chain) was identified during a study of T cell responses to AZD1222 COVID-19 vaccine (dated by TCRdb to the early 2020s). Regarding the research as a whole: AZD1222 recipients with second doses at about 4 weeks or about 12 weeks were pooled, because spike-specific TCR depth and breadth did not differ between schedules. TCR sequencing covered some 250 trial participants: 200 to 220 given two doses of AZD1222 and approximately 25 given two doses of MenACWY control vaccine. Trial participants were enrolled by age into subgroups of 18-55, 56-69 and 70-plus years, and around 150, 28 and 57 TCR-sequenced participants, respectively, were included in these subgroups.

With respect to this clone: Its cognate antigen has yet to be identified. Within one base of it there is no much larger clone, and no base qualities were kept.

The time point label here, explained by the study, means: baseline before first vaccination. Samples from vaccinated people were obtained from the UK trials COV001 and COV002, which included a single-blind randomized controlled phase 2/3 trial of AZD1222 (ChAdOx1 nCoV-19) in healthy adults. Trial participant PBMC samples were collected at day 0 and day 28 after the second dose for TCRbeta chain sequencing. The cysteine opens and the phenylalanine closes a CDR3 of 15 amino acids. Solely the CDR3 DNA is kept, with 45 bases framed from the first base. The germline V gene sets CDR1 to LGHNA and CDR2 to YNFKEQ. The junction shows trimming of 1 base on V and 2 bases on J, plus 10 bases between the germline ends. Overall results and qualifications from the work: In the small 56-69-year group, the increase in depth fell short of significance, most likely because of low power. Reportedly, close to half of the unique spike-specific TCRs recognized epitopes lying outside the regions that are mutated in the B.1.351 and B.1.1.7 variants. Conclusions about previously exposed vaccinees were limited because only a handful of AZD1222 recipients were SARS-CoV-2 seropositive at baseline. No day 14 peak-response samples were available, so repertoires were characterized only after the peak T cell response. The vaccine-associated CD4 TCRs covered the entire spike protein, and the dominant responses fell in regions 160-218 and 743-854. Most participants were white British and females outnumbered males, and the authors suggested that clonal diversity may have been underestimated. After two AZD1222 doses, spike-specific TCR breadth and depth were significantly higher than at day 0 and than in MenACWY recipients.

The CDR3 regions of human TCRbeta chains were analyzed by immunosequencing. For the original study's pipeline: Repertoire TCRs were checked for matches against a reference library of SARS-CoV-2-specific TCRs that had been generated using the MIRA antigen-specificity platform. Breadth was defined as the fraction of unique TCRs that were SARS-CoV-2-associated. Depth was defined as the fraction of total T cells that were SARS-CoV-2-associated. Using the MIRA data, every spike-specific TCR was mapped to the spike region that the TCR reacted to and assigned to either a CD4 or a CD8 class. Log10-transformed breadth and depth values were compared by one-way ANOVA with Sidak's multiple comparisons tests. TCRdb mirrors the immuneACCESS table, restricted to in-frame sequences. Some clones are absent from its copies; in checked studies, under half trace to an unresolved V gene, and the reason for the others is unknown. V and J calls and clone size follow that table, whereas D and trimming were derived from the DNA. The table for this sample lists 100,000 to 150,000 clones; roughly 91% of them were counted only once. Of the sample, about 4.8% falls within the top ten clones.

Here the chain combines TRBV4-2 and TRBJ2-3, with TRBD1 tentatively as D gene (5 bases match). This TCR was sampled from an adult in good health. Source: peripheral blood, taken on day 0 of AZD1222 vaccination. The CDR3 has the sequence CASSQGAGLTDTQYF. The nucleotides are TGTGCCAGCAGCCAAGGCGCAGGGCTCACAGATACGCAGTATTTT.